The clone carrying this T cell receptor beta chain was recorded a few times. This sample was included in a study of blood T cell repertoires in COVID-19. Trimming removed 7 bases from V and 1 base from J, with 19 bases in between. CDR1 is GTSNPN and CDR2 is SVGIG in the germline V gene (reference sequence). CDR3 size: 15 residues. Clones were sequenced by immunoSEQ multiplex PCR, and TCRdb holds only the in-frame ones, with some missing. The data contain 150,000 to 200,000 clones, 80% of them singletons. The rearrangement uses TRBV30 and TRBJ1-1; no clear D gene. The sample comprised peripheral blood. This TCR was sampled from a man in his sixties with acute or convalescent COVID-19. The CDR3 spells CASSFSGRTNTEAFF. The CDR3 DNA is TGTGCCTCGTCCTTCAGCGGACGGACGAACACTGAAGCTTTCTTT. Using reference TRBV30 and TRBJ1-1 for the parts outside the CDR3, the full variable domain is SQTIHQWPATLVQPVGSPLSLECTVEGTSNPNLYWYRQAAGRGLQLLFYSVGIGQISSEVPQNLSASRPQDRQFILSSKKLLLSDSGFYLCASSFSGRTNTEAFFGQGTRLTVV.